The 6 T cell receptor beta chains in this list originate from one sample, sequenced in a study of Graves' ophthalmopathy and Graves' hyperthyroidism. Amplification targeted the TCR beta CDR3 regions, with RNA transcripts as the source material. HTBI primers primed a first-round RT-PCR, and a second-round multiplex PCR followed. From the multiplex PCR reads, TCRdb called clonotypes with MiXCR, one entry per CDR3 protein. The table includes about 210,000 distinct CDR3 sequences, just under 30% detected once. Sequencing used peripheral blood. The receptors were sampled from a man in his fifties with Graves' ophthalmopathy.

The V gene is TRBV13, the J gene TRBJ1-1; D is perhaps TRBD1 (6 bases). Germline lookup yields CDR1 PRHDT and CDR2 FYEKMQ (reference sequence). The CDR3 has 15 residues. V dropped 7 bases and J dropped 4 bases, with 19 bases sitting between them. CDR3: CASITTQGMATEAFF. The CDR3 region has the DNA TGTGCCAGCATCACGACGCAGGGGATGGCCACTGAAGCTTTCTTT.

This rearrangement joins TRBV7-8 to TRBJ2-2; TRBD2 agrees at 9 bases. V trimming: 6 bases; J trimming: 4 bases; junction bases outside the gene matches: 6. Germline V gene sequence: CDR1 SGHVS, CDR2 FQNEAQ. CDR3 length: 15 residues. The chain's CDR3 is CASRPAREGTGELFF. CDR3 coding DNA: TGTGCCAGCAGACCGGCGCGGGAGGGCACCGGGGAGCTGTTTTTT.

This clonotype was recorded many times. The chain employs TRBV27 and TRBJ2-7, with D uncertain. The CDR3 has 13 amino acids. With 0 bases removed from V and 3 bases from J, the gap between germline ends came to 6 bases. Germline CDR1 and CDR2: MNHEY and SMNVEV (reference sequence). CDR3 sequence reads: CASSLSTHYEQYF. DNA of the CDR3: TGTGCCAGCAGTTTATCGACCCACTACGAGCAGTACTTC.

This clonotype showed up many times. The genes are TRBV28 and TRBJ2-7; tentatively, D is TRBD1 (6 bases). The CDR3 is 17 amino acids. Germline V lookup: CDR1 MDHEN, CDR2 SYDVKM. Trimming removed 5 bases from V and 1 base from J, with 21 bases in between. The CDR3 sequence: CASSPAQGSGPSYEQYF. CDR3 sequence (DNA): TGTGCCAGCAGTCCCGCTCAGGGGAGCGGACCTTCCTACGAGCAGTACTTC.

This sequence joins TRBV15 and TRBJ2-2; TRBD1 agrees at 8 bases. From germline, CDR1 is LNHNV and CDR2 YYDKDF (reference sequence). V was pared by 5 bases and J by 5 bases, with 4 bases of the junction left unmatched. This CDR3 spans 14 amino acids. CDR3 sequence reads: CATSEHRGTGELFF. The CDR3 DNA sequence: TGTGCCACCAGCGAACACAGGGGGACCGGGGAGCTGTTTTTT.

This clonotype was counted many times. This chain joins TRBV15 and TRBJ2-2; D may be TRBD2 (5 bases). The CDR3 covers 16 residues. V lost 0 bases to trimming and J lost 5 bases, with 13 bases between them. Germline lookup yields CDR1 LNHNV and CDR2 YYDKDF (reference sequence). CDR3 nucleotides: TGTGCCACCAGCAGAGATCCCGGGGTCCGGACCGGGGAGCTGTTTTTT. Translated: CATSRDPGVRTGELFF.